These T cell receptor beta chains were read from a single sample in a study of CD8 T cells in ankylosing spondylitis. TCRdb re-derived calls from the 5' RACE reads in MiXCR, one entry per CDR3 protein. Among 30,000 to 45,000 distinct CDR3 sequences, approximately 16% were seen once, and the ten largest hold 45%. The sequenced sample consisted of blood. The receptors stem from a male donor with ankylosing spondylitis or in good health (not recorded which). Each CDR3 is given with its conserved first and last residue. A D gene is named only where the DNA matches it firmly. Clone size is not always given. Where it is, it says once, few, many or a class for expanded clones.

D gene,J gene,V gene,clone size,CDR3 protein,CDR3 DNA
.,TRBJ2-2,TRBV6-5,.,CASKPRQSTGELFF,TGTGCCAGCAAACCAAGACAATCCACCGGGGAGCTGTTTTTT
TRBD2,TRBJ2-3,TRBV27,.,CASSLSSWRGETDTQYF,TGTGCCAGCAGTTTATCGAGTTGGCGGGGGGAGACAGATACGCAGTATTTT
TRBD2,TRBJ2-7,TRBV9,few,CASSRGLGADEQYF,TGTGCCAGCAGCCGGGGACTAGGGGCTGACGAGCAGTACTTC
.,TRBJ2-1,TRBV12-3/TRBV12-4,few,CASSLNNEQFF,TGTGCCAGCAGCCTGAACAATGAGCAGTTCTTC
.,TRBJ1-2,TRBV20-1,.,CSAQNNYGYTF,TGCAGTGCGCAAAATAACTATGGCTACACCTTC
TRBD2,TRBJ2-1,TRBV7-3,.,CASSGTSGTYNEQFF,TGTGCCAGCAGCGGGACTAGCGGGACCTACAATGAGCAGTTCTTC
.,TRBJ1-4,TRBV7-6,few,CASSPLATNEKLFF,TGTGCCAGCTCGCCTCTCGCAACTAATGAAAAACTGTTTTTT
TRBD1,TRBJ2-7,TRBV5-1,.,CASSSRTGGYEQYF,TGCGCCAGCAGCTCCCGGACAGGGGGCTACGAGCAGTACTTC
TRBD2,TRBJ2-4,TRBV20-1,few,CSASAVMRGEEDIQYF,TGCAGTGCTAGCGCAGTCATGCGGGGGGAGGAGGACATTCAGTACTTC
.,TRBJ2-1,TRBV29-1,.,CSVETASYNEQFF,TGCAGCGTTGAAACGGCCTCCTACAATGAGCAGTTCTTC
TRBD2,TRBJ2-1,TRBV7-6,.,CASSKGTSSFNEQFF,TGTGCCAGCAGCAAAGGGACTAGCTCTTTCAATGAGCAGTTCTTC
.,TRBJ1-2,TRBV20-1,once,CSASIWTPIYGYTF,TGCAGTGCTTCCATATGGACCCCGATCTATGGCTACACCTTC
.,TRBJ1-5,TRBV12-3/TRBV12-4,few,CASSFGRGGNQPQHF,TGTGCCAGCAGTTTTGGCAGGGGAGGGAATCAGCCCCAGCATTTT
.,TRBJ2-2,TRBV19,.,CASSIGNTGELFF,TGTGCCAGTAGTATAGGGAACACCGGGGAGCTGTTTTTT
.,TRBJ2-1,TRBV7-9,few,CASSTEGRDNEQFF,TGTGCCAGCAGCACGGAGGGCCGCGACAATGAGCAGTTCTTC
TRBD2,TRBJ2-1,TRBV14,.,CASSQLAGFNEQFF,TGTGCCAGCAGCCAACTAGCGGGATTCAATGAGCAGTTCTTC
.,TRBJ2-3,TRBV28,.,CASSFLTGTDTQYF,TGTGCCAGCAGTTTTCTGACAGGCACAGATACGCAGTATTTT
TRBD1,TRBJ1-1,TRBV5-1,few,CASSIGQGVGEAFF,TGCGCCAGCAGCATCGGACAGGGGGTCGGTGAAGCTTTCTTT
.,TRBJ2-1,TRBV20-1,few,CSAPDTDEQFF,TGCAGTGCTCCGGACACGGATGAGCAGTTCTTC
.,TRBJ2-1,TRBV12-3/TRBV12-4,.,CASSLARDRENNEQFF,TGTGCCAGCAGTTTAGCGCGGGACCGAGAAAACAATGAGCAGTTCTTC
.,TRBJ2-4,TRBV6-4,few,CASSDSPQGIQYF,TGTGCCAGCAGTGACTCCCCCCAGGGCATTCAGTACTTC
.,TRBJ2-2,TRBV28,few,CASSSTGELFF,TGTGCCAGCAGTTCCACCGGGGAGCTGTTTTTT
TRBD1,TRBJ2-2,TRBV11-3,.,CASSSTGANTGELFF,TGTGCCAGCAGCTCGACAGGGGCGAACACCGGGGAGCTGTTTTTT
.,TRBJ2-1,TRBV7-2,.,CASSSPGLGYNNEQFF,TGTGCCAGCAGCTCCCCCGGACTGGGGTACAACAATGAGCAGTTCTTC
.,TRBJ2-1,TRBV2,few,CASDDLVNNEQFF,TGTGCCAGCGACGACTTGGTAAACAATGAGCAGTTCTTC
TRBD1,TRBJ2-2,TRBV9,few,CASSPGTVNTGELFF,TGTGCCAGCAGCCCGGGGACAGTGAACACCGGGGAGCTGTTTTTT
.,TRBJ2-2,TRBV30,few,CAWMGKENTGELFF,TGTGCCTGGATGGGGAAAGAGAACACCGGGGAGCTGTTTTTT
.,TRBJ2-2,TRBV29-1,many,CSVSRGANTGELFF,TGCAGCGTATCCCGGGGGGCCAACACCGGGGAGCTGTTTTTT
.,TRBJ1-1,TRBV12-3/TRBV12-4,few,CASSFLAGDTEAFF,TGTGCCAGCAGTTTTTTAGCAGGGGACACTGAAGCTTTCTTT
.,TRBJ2-5,TRBV6-5,few,CASSPPGLLGETQYF,TGTGCCAGCAGCCCCCCCGGTCTGCTCGGGGAGACCCAGTACTTC
TRBD1,TRBJ1-1,TRBV29-1,few,CSAQGGQADLNTEAFF,TGCAGCGCTCAAGGGGGACAGGCCGACCTGAACACTGAAGCTTTCTTT
.,TRBJ2-2,TRBV5-1,.,CASSPESTGELFF,TGCGCCAGCAGCCCCGAGAGCACCGGGGAGCTGTTTTTT
.,TRBJ2-1,TRBV4-2,.,CASSPGRYNEQFF,TGTGCCAGCAGCCCGGGTCGCTACAATGAGCAGTTCTTC
.,TRBJ2-7,TRBV12-3/TRBV12-4,.,CASSRAGHDYEQYF,TGTGCCAGCTCCAGGGCAGGGCATGACTACGAGCAGTACTTC
.,TRBJ1-5,TRBV12-3/TRBV12-4,many,CASSLGAISNQPQHF,TGTGCCAGCAGTTTGGGGGCTATTAGCAATCAGCCCCAGCATTTT
TRBD2,TRBJ2-1,TRBV3-1,.,CASSSLAGAYNEQFF,TGTGCCAGCAGCTCGCTAGCGGGGGCCTACAATGAGCAGTTCTTC
.,TRBJ2-5,TRBV7-6,few,CASSLGGQQFETQYF,TGTGCCAGCAGCTTAGGCGGACAGCAATTTGAGACCCAGTACTTC
.,TRBJ1-4,TRBV20-1,.,CSAGPRNEKLFF,TGCAGTGCTGGGCCCAGGAACGAAAAACTGTTTTTT
.,TRBJ2-7,TRBV4-1,.,CASSRYRSYEQYF,TGCGCCAGCAGCCGCTATAGGAGTTACGAGCAGTACTTC
.,TRBJ2-1,TRBV15,.,CATSRRGGNNEQFF,TGTGCCACCAGCAGAAGGGGCGGAAACAATGAGCAGTTCTTC